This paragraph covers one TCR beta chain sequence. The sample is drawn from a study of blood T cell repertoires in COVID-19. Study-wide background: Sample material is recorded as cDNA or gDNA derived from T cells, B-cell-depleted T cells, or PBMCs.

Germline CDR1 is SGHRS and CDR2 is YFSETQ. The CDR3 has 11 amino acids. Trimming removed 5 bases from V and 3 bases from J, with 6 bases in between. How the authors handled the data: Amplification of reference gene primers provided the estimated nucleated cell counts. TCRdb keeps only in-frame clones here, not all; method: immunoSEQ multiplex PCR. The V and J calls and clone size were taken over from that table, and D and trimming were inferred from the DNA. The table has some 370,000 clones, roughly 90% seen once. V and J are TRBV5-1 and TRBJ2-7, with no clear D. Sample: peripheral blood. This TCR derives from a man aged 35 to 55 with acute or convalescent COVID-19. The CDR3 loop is CASRTYYEQYF. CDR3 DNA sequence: TGCGCCAGCAGAACCTACTACGAGCAGTACTTC.